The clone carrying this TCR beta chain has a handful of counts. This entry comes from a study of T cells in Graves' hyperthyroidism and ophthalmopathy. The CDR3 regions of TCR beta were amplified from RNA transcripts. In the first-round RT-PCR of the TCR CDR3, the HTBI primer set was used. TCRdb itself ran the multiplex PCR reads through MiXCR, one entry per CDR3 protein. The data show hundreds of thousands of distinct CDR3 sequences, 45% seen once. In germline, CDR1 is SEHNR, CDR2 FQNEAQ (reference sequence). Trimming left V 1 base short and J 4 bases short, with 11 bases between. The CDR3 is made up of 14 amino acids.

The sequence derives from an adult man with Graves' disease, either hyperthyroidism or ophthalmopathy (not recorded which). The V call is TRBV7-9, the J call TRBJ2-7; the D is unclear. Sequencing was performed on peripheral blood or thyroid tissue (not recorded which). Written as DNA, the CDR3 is TGTGCCAGCAGCTTAGTTGGCGAATTATACGAGCAGTACTTC. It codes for CASSLVGELYEQYF.